The T cell receptor (beta chain) under discussion was sequenced for a study of patients and donors after allogeneic stem cell transplantation. The V gene end was trimmed by 7 bases and the J gene end by 0 bases; junction bases not matched to a gene: 6. The CDR3 runs 15 residues. Per germline, CDR1 SQVTM and CDR2 ANQGSEA. TCRdb analysed the RT-PCR reads with MiXCR anew, one entry per CDR3 protein. The sample records approximately 200,000 distinct CDR3 sequences, about 40% being singletons. The chain carries TRBV29-1 and TRBJ2-6; 7 bases are a match to TRBD1. Source material: blood, either unsorted or a sorted T cell fraction (not recorded which). The TCR was taken from a human donor who was either an allogeneic HSCT recipient or a stem cell or donor lymphocyte infusion donor (not recorded which). It is not recorded whose cells these are; they may come from a transplant donor. CDR3 protein: CSAGTVDSGANVLTF. In DNA, the CDR3 is TGCAGCGCTGGGACAGTAGACTCTGGGGCCAACGTCCTGACTTTC.